These 30 T cell receptor beta chains came from one sample sequenced in a study of blood T cell repertoires in COVID-19. Assay: immunoSEQ multiplex PCR; the TCRdb copy retains only in-frame clones and omits some. Here the sample spans under 350,000 clones, around 85% being singletons. The source material was peripheral blood. These receptors were collected from a woman aged 70-85 years with acute or convalescent COVID-19.

The J gene is TRBJ1-6, the V gene TRBV2; the match to TRBD1 covers 10 bases. Germline values: CDR1 SNHLY, CDR2 FYNNEI. Trimming cost V 4 bases and J 8 bases; bases outside gene matches: 5. The CDR3 length is 15 residues. In nucleotides, the CDR3 is TGTGCCAGCAGTGGATGGGACAGGGGCCATTCACCCCTCCACTTT. This sequence encodes CASSGWDRGHSPLHF.

V usage is TRBV10-2 and J usage is TRBJ1-3; D ambiguous. V lost 0 bases to trimming and J lost 4 bases, with 7 bases between them. This CDR3 is 14 amino acids long. Germline CDR1 is WSHSY and CDR2 is SAAADI. CDR3 sequence reads: CASSESNRGNTIYF. In DNA form, the CDR3 reads TGCGCCAGCAGTGAGTCAAACAGAGGAAACACCATATATTTT.

This clone was seen more than once but under ten times. The rearrangement uses TRBV9 and TRBJ2-1, with 10 bases fitting TRBD2. Unmatched junction bases numbered 4, after V lost 1 base and J lost 6 bases. CDR3 length equals 15 residues. Germline V gives CDR1 SGDLS, CDR2 YYNGEE. CDR3 nucleotide sequence: TGTGCCAGCAGCGTAAGCGGGGGGGGTCTCAATGAGCAGTTCTTC. Translated: CASSVSGGGLNEQFF. The variable domain in full, with the rest retrieved from reference TRBV9 and TRBJ2-1, is DSGVTQTPKHLITATGQRVTLRCSPRSGDLSVYWYQQSLDQGLQFLIQYYNGEERAKGNILERFSAQQFPDLHSELNLSSLELGDSALYFCASSVSGGGLNEQFFGPGTRLTVL.

The V gene is TRBV6-5, the J gene TRBJ2-7, with 8 bases fitting TRBD1. J was trimmed by 6 bases and V by 5 bases; bases with no gene match: 9. Germline V gives CDR1 MNHEY, CDR2 SVGAGI. The CDR3 sequence is 14 residues long. The CDR3 is CASSPGQGFGEQYF. The CDR3 bases are TGTGCCAGCAGTCCCGGACAGGGTTTCGGCGAGCAGTACTTC.

The rearrangement links TRBV27 to TRBJ1-1; the D gene is possibly TRBD1 (6 bases). Germline V gives CDR1 MNHEY, CDR2 SMNVEV (reference sequence). The CDR3 is 16 residues long. V dropped 9 bases and J dropped 4 bases, with 24 bases sitting between them. DNA for the CDR3: TGTGCCAGTTATCTGTTCCTCCCCGGGACATTCACTGAAGCTTTCTTT. Residues: CASYLFLPGTFTEAFF.

The chain links TRBV11-2 to TRBJ2-7; 12 bases line up with TRBD1. J lost 2 bases, V lost 5 bases, and 4 bases had no gene match. The CDR3 has 15 amino acids. The germline gives CDR1 SGHAT, CDR2 FQNNGV. The CDR3 loop reads CASSGTGGSPYEQYF. CDR3 bases: TGTGCCAGCAGCGGGACAGGGGGCTCCCCCTACGAGCAGTACTTC.

This sequence joins TRBV24-1 and TRBJ1-2; D gene uncertain. Trimming stripped 4 bases from V and 8 bases from J, with 10 bases between. Germline-derived CDR1 and CDR2 are KGHDR and SFDVKD. This CDR3 contains 12 residues. The CDR3 DNA reads as TGTGCCACCAGTGACCGTCGGGGAGGCTACACCTTC. Amino acid sequence: CATSDRRGGYTF.

This clone was picked up a small number of times. Additional DNA sequences in this sample encode the identical CDR3. V and J are TRBV20-1 and TRBJ1-2; the D is unclear. Germline V gives CDR1 DFQATT, CDR2 SNEGSKA (reference sequence). This CDR3 is 10 amino acids long. Deletions cut 6 bases from V and 5 bases from J, with 7 bases between. In nucleotides, the CDR3 is TGCAGTGCAGAGGGTTATGGCTACACCTTC. Translated: CSAEGYGYTF.

The chain recombines TRBV6-5 with TRBJ1-6; weak D call: TRBD1 (5 bases). Germline loops: CDR1 MNHEY, CDR2 SVGAGI. V lost 6 bases, J lost 9 bases, and 15 bases lay in between. The CDR3 contains 14 residues. In DNA, the CDR3 is TGTGCCAGCAGCCGGGACTGGGGGATTTCACCCCTCCACTTT. It encodes CASSRDWGISPLHF.

This rearrangement joins TRBV19 to TRBJ1-5; the D gene is possibly TRBD1 (6 bases). V shed 0 bases and J shed 8 bases, with 11 bases lying between them. CDR3 length: 14 amino acids. From germline, CDR1 is LNHDA and CDR2 SQIVND (reference sequence). The CDR3 DNA reads as TGTGCCAGTAGTATAGAACGGGGGGCGAAGCCCCAGCATTTT. Translated, it gives CASSIERGAKPQHF.

The chain carries TRBV7-6 and TRBJ2-5, with 10 bases fitting TRBD2. CDR1 and CDR2 from the germline V gene are SGHVS and FNYEAQ. After removal of 2 bases from V and 0 bases from J, the junction contained 0 bases not matched to a gene. The length of the CDR3 is 15 residues. CDR3 bases: TGTGCCAGCAGCTTACTAGCGGGGGACCAAGAGACCCAGTACTTC. It specifies CASSLLAGDQETQYF. The complete variable domain, with remaining parts taken from reference TRBV7-6 and TRBJ2-5, reads GAGVSQSPRYKVTKRGQDVALRCDPISGHVSLYWYRQALGQGPEFLTYFNYEAQQDKSGLPNDRFSAERPEGSISTLTIQRTEQRDSAMYRCASSLLAGDQETQYFGPGTRLLVL.

For this clone: The same CDR3 can be traced to other DNA sequences in this sample. The rearrangement links TRBV5-1 to TRBJ2-5; 11 nucleotides agree with TRBD2. There are 15 residues in the CDR3. Germline assignment: CDR1 SGHRS and CDR2 YFSETQ. V was clipped by 4 bases and J by 2 bases; unmatched bases: 4. The CDR3 protein is CASSPLAGGQETQYF. The CDR3 coding sequence is TGCGCCAGCAGCCCGTTAGCGGGGGGGCAAGAGACCCAGTACTTC.

This rearrangement joins TRBV5-1 to TRBJ2-3, with a weak D call TRBD2 (6 bases). Germline V gene data show CDR1 as SGHRS and CDR2 as YFSETQ. The CDR3 runs to 14 residues. The V gene lost 4 bases and the J gene lost 2 bases, with 11 bases spanning the gap. The CDR3 nucleotides are TGCGCCAGCAGCGACGGACTACCCACAGATACGCAGTATTTT. Protein product: CASSDGLPTDTQYF.

This clone was observed a few times. The gene calls are TRBV7-9 and TRBJ2-7, with 7 bases lining up with TRBD1. The junction had 5 bases not matched to a gene; V was cut back by 1 base and J by 5 bases. CDR3 length: 14 residues. CDR1 is SEHNR and CDR2 is FQNEAQ in the germline V gene (reference sequence). CDR3 amino acids: CASSLEGGLHEQYF. Here the CDR3 DNA reads TGTGCCAGCAGCTTAGAAGGGGGCCTCCACGAGCAGTACTTC.

The chain uses TRBV4-2 and TRBJ2-2, with D perhaps matching TRBD1 (6 bases). The germline CDR1 and CDR2 sequences are LGHNA and YNFKEQ. This CDR3 has 18 residues. Trimming pared 0 bases from V and 9 bases from J, leaving 23 bases between. CDR3 nucleotide sequence: TGTGCCAGCAGCCAAGATCTTCCAGGGGTACAAACCCCTTGGGAGCTGTTTTTT. It specifies CASSQDLPGVQTPWELFF.

The gene calls are TRBV24-1 and TRBJ1-6; 7 nucleotides agree with TRBD1. V lost 5 bases to trimming and J lost 7 bases; unmatched junction nucleotides: 4. Germline V gene lookup returns CDR1 KGHDR and CDR2 SFDVKD. The CDR3 is 14 residues long. The CDR3 region is CATSGTGRNSPLHF. The CDR3 coding sequence is TGTGCCACCAGTGGGACAGGAAGAAATTCACCCCTCCACTTT.

The chain couples TRBV7-3 to TRBJ1-1; TRBD1 is a possible D gene (6 bases). The CDR3 spans 12 residues. Per germline, CDR1 SGHTA and CDR2 FQGTGA. The V end was cut by 2 bases, the J end by 6 bases, with 7 bases between. This chain's CDR3 is CASSLGGSEAFF. As DNA, the CDR3 is TGTGCCAGCAGCTTAGGGGGCTCTGAAGCTTTCTTT.

This chain connects TRBV9 to TRBJ2-2; D gene ambiguous. This CDR3 has 16 residues. Deletions cut 0 bases from V and 4 bases from J, with 13 bases between. Germline lookup yields CDR1 SGDLS and CDR2 YYNGEE. CDR3 loop: CASSVESSGRTGELFF. The CDR3 DNA sequence: TGTGCCAGCAGCGTAGAGAGTTCGGGTCGCACCGGGGAGCTGTTTTTT.

The V and J genes are TRBV18 and TRBJ1-2; D is perhaps TRBD1 (5 bases). This CDR3 comprises 13 residues. From germline, CDR1 is KGHSH and CDR2 LQKENI. Trimming stripped 6 bases from V and 6 bases from J, with 14 bases between. DNA of the CDR3: TGTGCCAGCTCCGCGGGACTGAGGGATGGCTACACCTTC. Residues: CASSAGLRDGYTF.

The table lists this clone with a count of one. The gene calls are TRBV11-3 and TRBJ1-1; tentative D call: TRBD1 (5 bases). The CDR3 runs 14 residues. Germline CDR1 and CDR2: SGHNT and YENEEA. V lost 5 bases, J lost 1 base, and 11 bases lay in between. CDR3: CASSAGRGNTEAFF. In DNA, the CDR3 is TGTGCCAGCAGCGCAGGGAGGGGGAACACTGAAGCTTTCTTT.

The gene calls are TRBV14 and TRBJ1-3; D may be TRBD1 (5 bases). The CDR3 contains 16 residues. Germline V gene sequence: CDR1 SGHDN, CDR2 FVKESK. Deletions cut 5 bases from V and 2 bases from J, with 16 bases between. CDR3 nucleotides: TGTGCCAGCAGCGAACAGACAGTAGCGGCTGGAAACACCATATATTTT. Protein sequence: CASSEQTVAAGNTIYF.

The chain joins TRBV10-3 to TRBJ1-2, with unresolved D. Trimming stripped 4 bases from V and 4 bases from J, with 10 bases between. Germline CDR1 reads ENHRY; CDR2 reads SYGVKD. The CDR3 runs 13 residues. The CDR3 nucleotides read TGTGCCATCAGTGCCGAGCGCGGCTATGGCTACACCTTC. Translation gives CAISAERGYGYTF.

This rearrangement joins TRBV2 to TRBJ2-2; D might be TRBD1 (6 bases). The CDR3 runs 15 residues. From germline, CDR1 is SNHLY and CDR2 FYNNEI. Trimming took off 4 bases at V and 2 bases at J, with 11 bases between the two ends. The CDR3 DNA reads as TGTGCCAGCAGTGGGGGACAAATAAACACCGGGGAGCTGTTTTTT. This translates into CASSGGQINTGELFF.

This rearrangement joins TRBV9 to TRBJ1-1; D unclear. The CDR3 is 11 residues long. Germline-derived CDR1 and CDR2 are SGDLS and YYNGEE. V dropped 1 base and J dropped 8 bases, with 6 bases sitting between them. CDR3 nucleotides: TGTGCCAGCAGCGTACAATCAGAAGCTTTCTTT. Protein sequence: CASSVQSEAFF.

The chain links TRBV3-1 (or the pseudogene TRBV3-2) to TRBJ2-3, with 11 bases aligning to TRBD2. Per the germline V gene, CDR1 is LGHDT and CDR2 is YNNKEL (reference sequence). The CDR3 spans 17 residues. The ends lost 1 base at V and 6 bases at J; junction bases unmatched: 9. Here the CDR3 reads CASSQAPTSGGADTQYF. CDR3 nucleotide sequence: TGTGCCAGCAGCCAAGCTCCCACTAGCGGGGGAGCGGATACGCAGTATTTT.

This chain joins TRBV5-1 and TRBJ1-1, with 9 bases lining up with TRBD1. The CDR3 loop spans 15 amino acids. Germline CDR1 and CDR2: SGHRS and YFSETQ. V lost 3 bases, J lost 1 base, and 4 bases stayed unmatched. As DNA, the CDR3 is TGCGCCAGCAGCTCCCAGACAGGGGGGAACACTGAAGCTTTCTTT. Its translation: CASSSQTGGNTEAFF.

J is TRBJ1-3 and V is TRBV5-1, with D maybe TRBD1 (5 bases). Germline V gives CDR1 SGHRS, CDR2 YFSETQ. Deletions cut 3 bases from V and 2 bases from J, with 12 bases between. This CDR3 contains 15 residues. The CDR3 is CASSSGGGPGNTIYF. DNA for the CDR3: TGCGCCAGCAGCTCCGGCGGGGGTCCTGGAAACACCATATATTTT.

The V gene is TRBV28, the J gene TRBJ1-5, with D perhaps TRBD1 (5 bases). The V gene's germline CDR1 is MDHEN and CDR2 SYDVKM. The CDR3 contains 14 residues. V was cut by 8 bases and J by 4 bases, with 15 bases left in between. The chain's CDR3 is CASCGGDPNQPQHF. The CDR3 nucleotides are TGTGCCAGCTGTGGGGGGGATCCTAATCAGCCCCAGCATTTT.

The chain is built from TRBV9 and TRBJ2-1; D is possibly TRBD1 (7 bases). Trimming stripped 0 bases from V and 5 bases from J, with 12 bases between. Germline assignment: CDR1 SGDLS and CDR2 YYNGEE. The CDR3 sequence is 15 residues long. The CDR3 is CASSVGRGQDNEQFF. CDR3 nucleotides: TGTGCCAGCAGCGTAGGGAGGGGGCAGGACAATGAGCAGTTCTTC.

This chain joins TRBV2 and TRBJ2-1; D unresolved. The CDR3 sequence is 13 residues long. V was cut by 6 bases and J by 5 bases, with 11 bases left in between. The germline CDR1 and CDR2 sequences are SNHLY and FYNNEI. The chain's CDR3 is CASRFIEDNEQFF. CDR3 DNA: TGTGCCAGCAGGTTCATAGAAGACAATGAGCAGTTCTTC.